Shown below are 11 T cell receptor beta chains from a single sample sequenced in a study of immune evolution from preneoplasia to lung adenocarcinoma. Method: immunoSEQ multiplex PCR; TCRdb's copy keeps in-frame clones and lacks some. The table lists 8,500 to 13,000 clones, 82% of them singletons. The sequenced sample was FFPE minimally invasive lung adenocarcinoma tissue. The receptors shown here come from a person aged 70 to 85 with lung adenocarcinoma.

This chain links TRBV2 with TRBJ2-3; D remains unclear. The V and J ends lost 9 bases and 5 bases respectively, with 18 bases between them. CDR3 size: 14 residues. The germline V gene encodes CDR1 SNHLY and CDR2 FYNNEI. CDR3 DNA: TGTGCCAGTCATACCCCCTTAGAAGGAGATACGCAGTATTTT. Translated: CASHTPLEGDTQYF.

This sequence joins TRBV5-4 and TRBJ2-1; no reliable D call. V lost 6 bases to trimming and J lost 9 bases, with 13 bases between them. The CDR3 extends over 12 amino acids. CDR1 is SGHNT, CDR2 YYREEE, per germline (reference sequence). CDR3 DNA: TGTGCCAGCACCTTAGGAGCTGGTGAGCAGTTCTTC. This translates into CASTLGAGEQFF.

This rearrangement joins TRBV2 to TRBJ2-7; 7 bases fit TRBD1. J lost 11 bases, V lost 4 bases, and 2 bases had no gene match. The CDR3 runs to 10 residues. Germline CDR1 is SNHLY and CDR2 is FYNNEI. CDR3 DNA: TGTGCCAGCAGTGCCGGACAGGAGTACTTC. This sequence encodes CASSAGQEYF.

By frequency in the sample, this clone is medium-sized (0.01 to 0.1%). The rearrangement joins TRBV5-1 to TRBJ2-7; D is tentatively TRBD1 or TRBD2 (5 bases each). This CDR3 region has 15 residues. V lost 5 bases and J 0 bases, leaving 15 bases between the germline ends. Germline V CDR1 and CDR2: SGHRS, YFSETQ. In DNA form, the CDR3 reads TGCGCCAGCAGGGTTGAGCCAGGGAGCTCCTACGAGCAGTACTTC. Translation: CASRVEPGSSYEQYF.

V and J are TRBV5-1 and TRBJ1-2, with a weak D call TRBD1 (5 bases). Germline V gives CDR1 SGHRS, CDR2 YFSETQ. Deletions cut 4 bases from V and 4 bases from J, with 20 bases between. This CDR3 contains 16 residues. The CDR3 is CASSPRTPGGAYGYTF. The CDR3 DNA is TGCGCCAGCAGCCCCAGGACACCCGGGGGTGCCTATGGCTACACCTTC. Full variable domain (remainder filled in from reference TRBV5-1 and TRBJ1-2): KAGVTQTPRYLIKTRGQQVTLSCSPISGHRSVSWYQQTPGQGLQFLFEYFSETQRNKGNFPGRFSGRQFSNSRSEMNVSTLELGDSALYLCASSPRTPGGAYGYTFGSGTRLTVV.

This clone was seen just once. This chain uses TRBV7-8 with TRBJ2-1; perhaps TRBD1 as D (6 bases). The germline gives CDR1 SGHVS, CDR2 FQNEAQ. The CDR3 length is 16 residues. Trimming pared 5 bases from V and 5 bases from J, leaving 19 bases between. In nucleotides, the CDR3 is TGTGCCAGCAGCCTCCTCCCTGGGACAAATAACAATGAGCAGTTCTTC. Translated: CASSLLPGTNNNEQFF.

The genes are TRBV10-1 and TRBJ1-2; the match to TRBD1 covers 8 bases. The CDR3 sequence is 14 residues long. Germline values: CDR1 WNHNN, CDR2 SYGVQD (reference sequence). V shed 6 bases and J 1 base; nucleotides not matched to a gene: 4. The CDR3 DNA reads as TGCGCCAGCAGGGACAGGGTTTTTAACTATGGCTACACCTTC. Amino acids: CASRDRVFNYGYTF.

This chain joins TRBV7-2 and TRBJ2-1; no reliable D call. CDR3 length: 15 residues. Germline values: CDR1 SGHTA, CDR2 FQGNSA. The V end was cut by 5 bases, the J end by 2 bases, with 13 bases between. The CDR3 region has the DNA TGTGCCAGCAGCACGACCCTCGAGGCCTACAATGAGCAGTTCTTC. Residues: CASSTTLEAYNEQFF.

This chain connects TRBV30 to TRBJ2-7; 7 nucleotides align to TRBD1. The CDR3 has 14 amino acids. CDR1 GTSNPN and CDR2 SVGIG come from the germline V gene (reference sequence). V was pared by 5 bases and J by 0 bases, with 7 bases of the junction left unmatched. CDR3 in amino acids: CAWHYRDSSYEQYF. CDR3 DNA sequence: TGTGCCTGGCATTACCGGGACAGCTCCTACGAGCAGTACTTC.

This chain links TRBV30 with TRBJ1-5; D not resolved. The CDR3 contains 13 residues. Germline values: CDR1 GTSNPN, CDR2 SVGIG (reference sequence). Trimming cost V 0 bases and J 3 bases, with 6 bases left between them. CDR3 bases: TGTGCCTGGAGTGTGTCCCCCAATCAGCCCCAGCATTTT. Protein sequence: CAWSVSPNQPQHF.

In its sample, this clone was seen a few times. The rearrangement uses TRBV4-1 and TRBJ2-2; D possibly corresponds to TRBD2 (5 bases). Germline V gene sequence: CDR1 MGHRA, CDR2 YSYEKL. V lost 1 base to trimming and J lost 5 bases, with 11 bases between them. The CDR3 is 15 amino acids. In DNA form, the CDR3 reads TGCGCCAGCAGCCAAGTCACTAGTTTGACCGGGGAGCTGTTTTTT. Translating it yields CASSQVTSLTGELFF.